The clone carrying this T cell receptor beta chain was observed a few times. What it binds is unknown. In TCRdb, the RACE reads were re-called with MiXCR into one record per CDR3 protein. The table shows over 65,000 distinct CDR3 sequences, with roughly 11% occurring only once. This sample is part of a study of human T cells and chemical hapten exposure. The wider study: Upper-back patches of 0.01% DPC were read at 6 days. Variation in per-sample TCR yields came mainly from small pooled library volume differences.

V was trimmed by 0 bases and J by 2 bases, leaving 17 bases between them. Germline V gene lookup returns CDR1 LGHNA and CDR2 YSLEER. The CDR3 sequence is 17 residues long. The time point denotes: patch test 3, about 24 weeks after DPC sensitization. Treatment: therapeutic diphenylcyclopropenone sensitization with weekly scalp DPC. Participating donors were patients with alopecia, aged 18 to 70 years, considered appropriate candidates for DPC. Study results and limitations: Among TCRs, those above 1 in 1000 frequency were unaffected by DPC sensitization.

The genes are TRBV4-3 and TRBJ2-7; either TRBD1 or TRBD2 may supply D (5 bases each). The sequence was collected from a woman aged 50 to 65 with alopecia areata. Some clones in this sample may be carry-over from other donors' samples. Sequences were derived from whole blood, sampled in connection with sensitization to the hapten diphenylcyclopropenone (DPC). CDR3 region: CASSQESILQGPYEQYF. The CDR3 DNA follows: TGCGCCAGCAGCCAAGAATCTATCCTCCAGGGACCCTACGAGCAGTACTTC.